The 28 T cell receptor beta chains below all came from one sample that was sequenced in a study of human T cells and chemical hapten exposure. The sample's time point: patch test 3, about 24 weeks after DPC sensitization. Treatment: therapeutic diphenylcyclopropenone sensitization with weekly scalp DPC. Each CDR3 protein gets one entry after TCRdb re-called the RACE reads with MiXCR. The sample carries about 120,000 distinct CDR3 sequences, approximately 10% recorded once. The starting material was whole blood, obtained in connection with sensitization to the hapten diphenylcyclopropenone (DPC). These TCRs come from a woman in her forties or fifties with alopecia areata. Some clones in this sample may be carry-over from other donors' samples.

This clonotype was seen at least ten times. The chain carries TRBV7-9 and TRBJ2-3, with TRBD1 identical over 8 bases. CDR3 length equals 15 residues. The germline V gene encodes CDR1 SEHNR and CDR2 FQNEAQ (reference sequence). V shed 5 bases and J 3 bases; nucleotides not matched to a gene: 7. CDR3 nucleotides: TGTGCCAGCAGCCCCGGACAGGGCTGGACAGATACGCAGTATTTT. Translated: CASSPGQGWTDTQYF.

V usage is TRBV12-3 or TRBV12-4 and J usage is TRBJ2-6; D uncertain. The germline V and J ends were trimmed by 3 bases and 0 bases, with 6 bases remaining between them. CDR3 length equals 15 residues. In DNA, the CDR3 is TGTGCCAGCAGTTTTTACGGCTCTGGGGCCAACGTCCTGACTTTC. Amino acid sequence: CASSFYGSGANVLTF.

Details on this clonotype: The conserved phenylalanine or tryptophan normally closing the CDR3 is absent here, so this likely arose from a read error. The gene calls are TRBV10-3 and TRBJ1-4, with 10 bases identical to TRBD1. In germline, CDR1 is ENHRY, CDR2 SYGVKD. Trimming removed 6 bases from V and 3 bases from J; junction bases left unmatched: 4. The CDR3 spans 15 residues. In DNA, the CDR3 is TGTGCCATCAGCCCCGGGACAGGGGCTAATGAAAAACTGTTTATT. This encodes CAISPGTGANEKLFI.

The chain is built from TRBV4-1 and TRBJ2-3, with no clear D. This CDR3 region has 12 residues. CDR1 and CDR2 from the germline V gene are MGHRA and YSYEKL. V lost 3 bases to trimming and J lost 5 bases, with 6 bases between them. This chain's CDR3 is CASSHPLDTQYF. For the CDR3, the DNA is TGCGCCAGCAGCCACCCCCTAGATACGCAGTATTTT.

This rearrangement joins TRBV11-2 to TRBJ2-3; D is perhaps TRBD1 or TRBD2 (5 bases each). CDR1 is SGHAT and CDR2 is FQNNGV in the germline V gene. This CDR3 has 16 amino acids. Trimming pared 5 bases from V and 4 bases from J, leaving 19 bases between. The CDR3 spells CASSPGPSEVPDTQYF. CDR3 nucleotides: TGTGCCAGCAGCCCGGGACCTTCGGAGGTGCCAGATACGCAGTATTTT.

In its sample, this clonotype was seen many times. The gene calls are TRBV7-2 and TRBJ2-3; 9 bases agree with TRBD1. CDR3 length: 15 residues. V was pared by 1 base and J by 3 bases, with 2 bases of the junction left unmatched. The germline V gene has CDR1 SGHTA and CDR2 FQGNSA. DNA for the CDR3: TGTGCCAGCAGCTTAGTTGGACAGGGGACAGATACGCAGTATTTT. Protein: CASSLVGQGTDTQYF.

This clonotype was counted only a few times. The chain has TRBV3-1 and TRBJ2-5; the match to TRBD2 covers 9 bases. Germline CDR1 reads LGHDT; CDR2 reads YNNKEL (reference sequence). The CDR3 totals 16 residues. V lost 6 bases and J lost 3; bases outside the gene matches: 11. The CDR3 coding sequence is TGTGCCAGCAGACCCCCCTCTAGCGGGGCTGAAGAGACCCAGTACTTC. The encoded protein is CASRPPSSGAEETQYF.

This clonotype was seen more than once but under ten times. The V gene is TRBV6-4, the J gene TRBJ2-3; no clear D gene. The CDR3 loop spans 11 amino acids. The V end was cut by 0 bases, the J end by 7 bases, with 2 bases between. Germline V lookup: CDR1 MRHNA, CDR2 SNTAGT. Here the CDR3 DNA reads TGTGCCAGCAGTGACTCGCATACGCAGTATTTT. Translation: CASSDSHTQYF.

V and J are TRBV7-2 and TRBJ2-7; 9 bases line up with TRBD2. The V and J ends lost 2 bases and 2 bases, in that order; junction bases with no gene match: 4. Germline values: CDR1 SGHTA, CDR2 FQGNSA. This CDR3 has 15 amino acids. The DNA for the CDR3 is TGTGCCAGCAGCTTACGCGCGGGAGGGACCTACGAGCAGTACTTC. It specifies CASSLRAGGTYEQYF.

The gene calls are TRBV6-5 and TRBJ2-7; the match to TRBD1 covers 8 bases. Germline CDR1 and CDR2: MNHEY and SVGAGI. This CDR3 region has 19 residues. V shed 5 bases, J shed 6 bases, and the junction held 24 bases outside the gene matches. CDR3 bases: TGTGCCAGCAGTCCACGTAACATAGGACAGGGACAGAAAAGGGGCGAGCAGTACTTC. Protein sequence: CASSPRNIGQGQKRGEQYF.

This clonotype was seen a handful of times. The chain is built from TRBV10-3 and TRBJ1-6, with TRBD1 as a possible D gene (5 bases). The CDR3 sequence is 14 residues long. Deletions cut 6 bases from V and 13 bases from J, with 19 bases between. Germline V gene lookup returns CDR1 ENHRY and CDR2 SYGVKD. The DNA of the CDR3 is TGTGCCATCAGCCGGGACTTCGGGGGGACTCCCCTCCACTTT. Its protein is CAISRDFGGTPLHF.

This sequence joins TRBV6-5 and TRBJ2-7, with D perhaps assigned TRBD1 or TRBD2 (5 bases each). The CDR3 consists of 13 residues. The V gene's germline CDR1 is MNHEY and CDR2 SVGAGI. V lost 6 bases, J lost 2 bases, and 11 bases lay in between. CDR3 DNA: TGTGCCAGCAGCCGGGACGGGCCCTACGAGCAGTACTTC. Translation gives CASSRDGPYEQYF.

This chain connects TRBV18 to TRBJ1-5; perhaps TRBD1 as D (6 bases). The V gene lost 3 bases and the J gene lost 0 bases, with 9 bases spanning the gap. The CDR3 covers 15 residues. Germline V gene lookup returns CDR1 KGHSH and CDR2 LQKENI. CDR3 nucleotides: TGTGCCAGCTCACCGGACAGTAATAGCAATCAGCCCCAGCATTTT. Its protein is CASSPDSNSNQPQHF.

CDR3 nucleotides: TGTGCCAGCAGGGGTGGGTCCGGGAGGGAGCAGTTCTTC. It encodes CASRGGSGREQFF. This chain connects TRBV7-2 to TRBJ2-1; the match to TRBD2 covers 7 bases. V dropped 6 bases and J dropped 10; count of bases not matched to a gene: 9. The CDR3 contains 13 residues. The V gene's germline CDR1 is SGHTA and CDR2 FQGNSA.

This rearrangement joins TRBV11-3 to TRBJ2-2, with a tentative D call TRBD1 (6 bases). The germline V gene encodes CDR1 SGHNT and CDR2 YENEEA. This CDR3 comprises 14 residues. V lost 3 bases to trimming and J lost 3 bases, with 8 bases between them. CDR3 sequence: CASSLGQYTGELFF. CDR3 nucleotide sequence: TGTGCCAGCAGCTTGGGACAATACACCGGGGAGCTGTTTTTT.

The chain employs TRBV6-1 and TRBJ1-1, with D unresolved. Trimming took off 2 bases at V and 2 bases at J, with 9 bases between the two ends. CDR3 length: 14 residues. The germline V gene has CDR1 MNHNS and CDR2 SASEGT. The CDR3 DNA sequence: TGTGCCAGCAGTGAAATGAGGTCAAACACTGAAGCTTTCTTT. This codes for CASSEMRSNTEAFF.

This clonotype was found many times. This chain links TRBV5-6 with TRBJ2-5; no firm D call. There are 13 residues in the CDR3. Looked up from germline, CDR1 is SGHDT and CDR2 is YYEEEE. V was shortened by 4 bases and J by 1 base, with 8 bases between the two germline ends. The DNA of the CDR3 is TGTGCCAGCAGCCTGAACCCCCAAGAGACCCAGTACTTC. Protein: CASSLNPQETQYF.

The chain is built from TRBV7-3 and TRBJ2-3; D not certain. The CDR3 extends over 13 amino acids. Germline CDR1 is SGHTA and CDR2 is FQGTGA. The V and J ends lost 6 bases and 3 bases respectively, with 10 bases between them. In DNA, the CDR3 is TGTGCCAGCAGTCGAGTTGAAACAGATACGCAGTATTTT. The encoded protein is CASSRVETDTQYF.

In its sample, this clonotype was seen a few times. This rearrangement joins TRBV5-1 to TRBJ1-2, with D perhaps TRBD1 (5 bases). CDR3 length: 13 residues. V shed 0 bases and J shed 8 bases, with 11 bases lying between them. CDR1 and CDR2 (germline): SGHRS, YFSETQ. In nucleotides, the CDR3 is TGCGCCAGCAGCTTGGGAGGGGTACAGGGCTACACCTTC. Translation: CASSLGGVQGYTF.

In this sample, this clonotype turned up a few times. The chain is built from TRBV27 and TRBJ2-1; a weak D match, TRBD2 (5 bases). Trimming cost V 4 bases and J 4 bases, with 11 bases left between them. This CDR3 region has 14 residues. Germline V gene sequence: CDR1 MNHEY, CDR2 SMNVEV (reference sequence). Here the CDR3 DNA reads TGTGCCAGCAGTTATGAGGGAAATTACAATGAGCAGTTCTTC. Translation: CASSYEGNYNEQFF.

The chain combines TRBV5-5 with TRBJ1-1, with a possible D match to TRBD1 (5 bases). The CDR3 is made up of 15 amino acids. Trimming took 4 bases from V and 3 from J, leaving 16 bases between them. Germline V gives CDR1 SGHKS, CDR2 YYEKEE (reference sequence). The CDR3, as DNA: TGTGCCAGCAGCCCGGGGACGACCAAAGACACTGAAGCTTTCTTT. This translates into CASSPGTTKDTEAFF. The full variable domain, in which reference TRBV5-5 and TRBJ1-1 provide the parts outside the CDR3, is DAGVTQSPTHLIKTRGQQVTLRCSPISGHKSVSWYQQVLGQGPQFIFQYYEKEERGRGNFPDRFSARQFPNYSSELNVNALLLGDSALYLCASSPGTTKDTEAFFGQGTRLTVV.

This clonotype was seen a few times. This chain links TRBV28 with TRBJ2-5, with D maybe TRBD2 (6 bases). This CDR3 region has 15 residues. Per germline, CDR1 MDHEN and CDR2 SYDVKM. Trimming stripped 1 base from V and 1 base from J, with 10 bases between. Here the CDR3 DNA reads TGTGCCAGCAGTTTATTCGGGGGAACCCAAGAGACCCAGTACTTC. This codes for CASSLFGGTQETQYF.

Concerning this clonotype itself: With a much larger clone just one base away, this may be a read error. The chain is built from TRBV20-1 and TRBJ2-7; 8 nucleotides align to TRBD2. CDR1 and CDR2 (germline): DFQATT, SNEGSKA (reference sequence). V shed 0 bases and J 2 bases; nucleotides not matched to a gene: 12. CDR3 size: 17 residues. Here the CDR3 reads CSARDLVPGLVPYEQYF. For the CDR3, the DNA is TGCAGTGCTAGAGATCTAGTACCGGGACTAGTTCCCTACGAGCAGTACTTC.

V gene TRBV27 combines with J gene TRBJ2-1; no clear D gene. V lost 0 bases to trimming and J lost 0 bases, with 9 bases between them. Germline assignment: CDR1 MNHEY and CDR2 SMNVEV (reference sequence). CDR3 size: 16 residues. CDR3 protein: CASSLSGPSSYNEQFF. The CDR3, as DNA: TGTGCCAGCAGTTTATCGGGCCCGAGCTCCTACAATGAGCAGTTCTTC.

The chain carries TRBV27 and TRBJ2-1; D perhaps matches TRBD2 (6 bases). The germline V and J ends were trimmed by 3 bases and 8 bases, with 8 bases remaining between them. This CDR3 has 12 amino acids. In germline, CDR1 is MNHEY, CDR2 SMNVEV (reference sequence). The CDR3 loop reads CASSFGGDEQFF. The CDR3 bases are TGTGCCAGCAGTTTTGGAGGGGATGAGCAGTTCTTC.

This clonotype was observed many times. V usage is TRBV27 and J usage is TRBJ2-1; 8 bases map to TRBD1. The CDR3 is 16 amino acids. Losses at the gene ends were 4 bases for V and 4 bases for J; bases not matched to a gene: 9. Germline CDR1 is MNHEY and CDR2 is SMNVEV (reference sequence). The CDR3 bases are TGTGCCAGCAGTTCCTTCGTCCGGACAGGGTACAATGAGCAGTTCTTC. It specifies CASSSFVRTGYNEQFF.

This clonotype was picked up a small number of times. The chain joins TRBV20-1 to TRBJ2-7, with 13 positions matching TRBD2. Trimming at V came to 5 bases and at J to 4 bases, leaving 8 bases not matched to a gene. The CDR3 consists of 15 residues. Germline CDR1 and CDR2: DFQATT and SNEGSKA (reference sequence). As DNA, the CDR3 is TGCAGTGCTCCTAGATTGGGACTAGCGGGGTACGAGCAGTACTTC. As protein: CSAPRLGLAGYEQYF.

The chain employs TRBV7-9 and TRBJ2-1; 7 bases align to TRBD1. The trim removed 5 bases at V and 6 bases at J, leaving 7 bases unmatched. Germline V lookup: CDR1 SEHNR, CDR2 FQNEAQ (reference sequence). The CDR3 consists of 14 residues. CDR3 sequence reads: CASSPPTGFNEQFF. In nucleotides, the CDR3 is TGTGCCAGCAGCCCCCCGACAGGGTTCAATGAGCAGTTCTTC.